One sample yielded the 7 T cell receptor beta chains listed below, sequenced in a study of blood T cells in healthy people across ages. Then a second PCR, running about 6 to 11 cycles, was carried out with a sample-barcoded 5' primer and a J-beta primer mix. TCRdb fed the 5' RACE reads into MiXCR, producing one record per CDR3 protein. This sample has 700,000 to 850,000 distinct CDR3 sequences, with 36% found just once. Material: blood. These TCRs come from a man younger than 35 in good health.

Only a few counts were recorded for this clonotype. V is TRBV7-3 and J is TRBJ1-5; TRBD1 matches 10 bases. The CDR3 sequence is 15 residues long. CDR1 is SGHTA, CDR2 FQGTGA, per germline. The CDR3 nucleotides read TGTACCGGCCGGACAGGGGGGGGTTGTAATCAGCCCCAGCATTTT. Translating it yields CTGRTGGGCNQPQHF.

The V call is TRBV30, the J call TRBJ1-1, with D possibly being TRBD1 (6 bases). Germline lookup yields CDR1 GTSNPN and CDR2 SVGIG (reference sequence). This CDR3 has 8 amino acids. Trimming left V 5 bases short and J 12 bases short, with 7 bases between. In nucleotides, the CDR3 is TGTGCCTGGGACAGGACTTTCTTT. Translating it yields CAWDRTFF.

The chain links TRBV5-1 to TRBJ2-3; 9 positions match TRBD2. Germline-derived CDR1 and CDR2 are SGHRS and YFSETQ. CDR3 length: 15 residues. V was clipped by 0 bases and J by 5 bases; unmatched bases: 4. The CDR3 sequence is CASSLVAGAQDTQYF. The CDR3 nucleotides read TGCGCCAGCAGCTTGGTAGCGGGGGCGCAAGATACGCAGTATTTT. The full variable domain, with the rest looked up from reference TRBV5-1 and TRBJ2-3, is KAGVTQTPRYLIKTRGQQVTLSCSPISGHRSVSWYQQTPGQGLQFLFEYFSETQRNKGNFPGRFSGRQFSNSRSEMNVSTLELGDSALYLCASSLVAGAQDTQYFGPGTRLTVL.

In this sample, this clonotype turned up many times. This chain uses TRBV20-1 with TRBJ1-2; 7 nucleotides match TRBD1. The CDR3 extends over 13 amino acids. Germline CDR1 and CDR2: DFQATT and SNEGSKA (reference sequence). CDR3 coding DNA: TGCACGACCGAATACAGGGGTTCCTATGGCTACACCTTC. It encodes CTTEYRGSYGYTF.

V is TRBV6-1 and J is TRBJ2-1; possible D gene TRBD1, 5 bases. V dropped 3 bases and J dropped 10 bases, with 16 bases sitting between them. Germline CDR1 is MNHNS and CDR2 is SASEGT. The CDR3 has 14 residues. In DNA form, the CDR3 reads TGTGCCAGCAGTGACGGACATTTCTTTTACGAGCAGTTCTTC. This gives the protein CASSDGHFFYEQFF.

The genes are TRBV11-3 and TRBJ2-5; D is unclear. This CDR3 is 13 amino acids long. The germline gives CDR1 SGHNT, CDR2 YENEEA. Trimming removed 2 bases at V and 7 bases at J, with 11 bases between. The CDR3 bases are TGTGCCAGCAGCTTAAATAGCCTAGGGACCCAGTACTTC. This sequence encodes CASSLNSLGTQYF.

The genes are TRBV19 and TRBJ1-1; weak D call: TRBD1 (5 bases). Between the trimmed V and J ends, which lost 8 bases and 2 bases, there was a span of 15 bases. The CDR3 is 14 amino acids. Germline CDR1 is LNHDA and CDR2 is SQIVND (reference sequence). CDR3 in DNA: TGTGCCAGTGGAGGACACGGTGTAAACACTGAAGCTTTCTTT. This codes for CASGGHGVNTEAFF.